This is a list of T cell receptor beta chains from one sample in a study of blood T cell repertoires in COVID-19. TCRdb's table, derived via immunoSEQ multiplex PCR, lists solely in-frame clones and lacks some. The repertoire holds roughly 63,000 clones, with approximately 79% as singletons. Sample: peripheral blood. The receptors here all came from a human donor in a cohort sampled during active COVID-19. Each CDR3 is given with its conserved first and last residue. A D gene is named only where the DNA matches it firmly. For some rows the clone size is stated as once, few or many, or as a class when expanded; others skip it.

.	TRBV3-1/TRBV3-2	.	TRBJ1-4	TGTGCCAGCAGCCATGGGGCGGAAAAACTGTTTTTT	CASSHGAEKLFF
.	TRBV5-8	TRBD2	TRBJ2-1	TGTGCCAGCAGCTGGGGACTAGCGGACTACAATGAGCAGTTCTTC	CASSWGLADYNEQFF
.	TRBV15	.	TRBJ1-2	TGTGCCACCAGCAGCCAGGGGTTTACGGATGGCTACACCTTC	CATSSQGFTDGYTF
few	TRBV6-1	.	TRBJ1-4	TGTGCCAGCAGTGAAGTCAGGGTGGATGAAAAACTGTTTTTT	CASSEVRVDEKLFF
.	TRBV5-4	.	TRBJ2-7	TGTGCCAGCAGTTTTGGGGCGGGGGCTGGAACCTACGAGCAGTACTTC	CASSFGAGAGTYEQYF
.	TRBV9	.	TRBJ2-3	TGTGCCAGCAGCGTACTGAGCGGAAGCACAGATACGCAGTATTTT	CASSVLSGSTDTQYF
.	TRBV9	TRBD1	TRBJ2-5	TGTGCCAGCAGCGCCGGGGACAGGGCAGAGACCCAGTACTTC	CASSAGDRAETQYF
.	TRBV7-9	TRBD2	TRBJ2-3	TGTGCCAGCAGCGCACCTAGAAACGGGGGGGATACGCAGTATTTT	CASSAPRNGGDTQYF
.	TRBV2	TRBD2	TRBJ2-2	TGTGCCAGCAAGGGACTAGCGCAGAACACCGGGGAGCTGTTTTTT	CASKGLAQNTGELFF
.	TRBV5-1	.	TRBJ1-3	TGCGCCAGCAGCTTAACCCTCCGGGGAAACACCATATATTTT	CASSLTLRGNTIYF
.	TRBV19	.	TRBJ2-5	TGTGCCAGTAGCCTTAGCAGCCAAGAGACCCAGTACTTC	CASSLSSQETQYF
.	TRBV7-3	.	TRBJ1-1	TGTGCCAGCAGCCCCAACCCATTTGCCCAGGCTTTCTTT	CASSPNPFAQAFF
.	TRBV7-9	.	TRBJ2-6	TGTGCCAGCAGCCTCGGTTGGGGGGCCAACGTCCTGACTTTC	CASSLGWGANVLTF
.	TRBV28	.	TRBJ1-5	TGTGCCAGCAGTTTAATGATGTGGGGGCAGTCGAGCAATCAGCCCCAGCATTTT	CASSLMMWGQSSNQPQHF
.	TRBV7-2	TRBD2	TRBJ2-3	TGTGCCAGCAGCTCTAGCGGGACTAGCACAGATACGCAGTATTTT	CASSSSGTSTDTQYF
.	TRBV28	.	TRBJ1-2	TGTGCCAGCAGTACGAACCAGGGTGGGGACTATGGCTACACCTTC	CASSTNQGGDYGYTF
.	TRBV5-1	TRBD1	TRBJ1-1	TGCGCCAGCAGCCCACAGGGGGTCCACACTGAAGCTTTCTTT	CASSPQGVHTEAFF
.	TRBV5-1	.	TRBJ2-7	TGCGCCAGCAGCTTGCCAGGGGTTGAGCAGTACTTC	CASSLPGVEQYF
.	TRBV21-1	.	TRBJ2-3	TGTGCCATCCTGGCGCGTCAGCGCGCAGATACGCAGTATTTT	CAILARQRADTQYF
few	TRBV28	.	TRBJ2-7	TGTGCCAGCAGTTTAGGGGTCCCGGGAGAGCAGTACTTC	CASSLGVPGEQYF
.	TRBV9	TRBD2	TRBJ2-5	TGTGCCAGCAGCGTAGGCGGGGGGCCAGAGACCCAGTACTTC	CASSVGGGPETQYF
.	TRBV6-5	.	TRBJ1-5	TGTGCCAGCAGCACCTGGGGCAGCAATCAGCCCCAGCATTTT	CASSTWGSNQPQHF
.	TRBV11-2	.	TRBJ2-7	TGTGCCAGCAGCTCCGGGGATTACTACGAGCAGTACTTC	CASSSGDYYEQYF
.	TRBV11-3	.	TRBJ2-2	TGTGCCAGCAGCTTTATCATGGACTACCCCGGGGCCGGGGAGCTGTTTTTT	CASSFIMDYPGAGELFF
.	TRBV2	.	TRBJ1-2	TGTGCCAGCAGCTACAGGGTGAATGGCTACACCTTC	CASSYRVNGYTF
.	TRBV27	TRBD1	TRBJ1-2	TGTGCCAGCGCAAACCCAACAGGGGGCTTCCGGTATGGCTACACCTTC	CASANPTGGFRYGYTF
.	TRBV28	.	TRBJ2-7	TGTGCCAGCAGAACAGGGAATCTCTACGAGCAGTACTTC	CASRTGNLYEQYF
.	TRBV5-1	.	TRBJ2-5	TGCGCCAGCAGCATTCTAGGTACCCAAGAGACCCAGTACTTC	CASSILGTQETQYF
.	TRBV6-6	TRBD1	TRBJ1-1	TGTGCCAGCCGACAGGGGGGGCGAATGAACACTGAAGCTTTCTTT	CASRQGGRMNTEAFF
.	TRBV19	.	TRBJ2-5	TGTGCCAGTAGGGGCGTCGGGGTCCACAACGAAGAGACCCAGTACTTC	CASRGVGVHNEETQYF
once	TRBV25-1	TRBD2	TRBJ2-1	TGTGCCAGCAGTGGAGCGGGAGGGTTCAATGAGCAGTTCTTC	CASSGAGGFNEQFF